The clone carrying this TCR beta chain was detected only a few times. Antigen specificity is unknown. TCRdb recomputed calls from the 5' RACE reads with MiXCR, one row per CDR3 protein. Among under 250,000 distinct CDR3 sequences, approximately 30% were seen once, and the ten largest hold 10% to 12%. These data belong to a study of T-cell memory formation after mild COVID-19. At the level of the study: Across donors, TCR clusters were largely donor specific.

Study-wide results and limits: Mainly in CM and EM were contracting CD4+ clones; CD8+ were in EMRA. Clones contracting over day 15 to 85 were CD4/CD8 balanced, with later expanders leaning CD4+. Prior to infection, memory already included some responding clones, suggesting cross-reactive memory joined.

The CDR3 length is 16 residues. V shed 0 bases, J shed 7 bases, and the junction held 7 bases outside the gene matches. CDR1 is KGHDR, CDR2 SFDVKD, per germline. The material sequenced was PBMCs or a T cell subset sorted from them (not recorded which). The TCR sequence derives from an adult woman who had mild COVID-19 (a few samples of this study predate the infection). Cell type and time point are not known. The chain recombines TRBV24-1 with TRBJ2-1; TRBD2 agrees at 8 bases. The CDR3 nucleotides read TGTGCCACCAGTGATTTGGTTGCGGGAGGCAGGAATGAGCAGTTCTTC. Translating it yields CATSDLVAGGRNEQFF.